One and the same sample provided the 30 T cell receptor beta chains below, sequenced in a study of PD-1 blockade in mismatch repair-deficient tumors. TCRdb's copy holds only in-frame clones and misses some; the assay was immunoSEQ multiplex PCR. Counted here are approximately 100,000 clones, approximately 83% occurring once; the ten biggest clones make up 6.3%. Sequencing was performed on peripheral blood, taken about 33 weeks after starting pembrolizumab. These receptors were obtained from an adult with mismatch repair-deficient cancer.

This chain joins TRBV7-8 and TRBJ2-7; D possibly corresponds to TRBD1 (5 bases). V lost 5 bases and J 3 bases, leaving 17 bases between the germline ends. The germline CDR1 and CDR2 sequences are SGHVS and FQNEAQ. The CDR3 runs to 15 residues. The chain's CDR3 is CASSRTDNLVYEQYF. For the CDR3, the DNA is TGTGCCAGCAGCCGGACGGACAACTTGGTCTACGAGCAGTACTTC.

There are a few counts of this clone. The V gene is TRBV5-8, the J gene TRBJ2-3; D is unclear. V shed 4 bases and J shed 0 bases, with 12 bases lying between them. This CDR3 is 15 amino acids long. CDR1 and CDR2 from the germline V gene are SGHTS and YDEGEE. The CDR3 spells CASSPLISSTDTQYF. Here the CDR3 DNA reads TGTGCCAGCAGCCCCCTAATTTCTAGCACAGATACGCAGTATTTT. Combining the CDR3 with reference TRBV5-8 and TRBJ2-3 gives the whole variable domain EAGVTQSPTHLIKTRGQQATLRCSPISGHTSVYWYQQALGLGLQFLLWYDEGEERNRGNFPPRFSGRQFPNYSSELNVNALELEDSALYLCASSPLISSTDTQYFGPGTRLTVL.

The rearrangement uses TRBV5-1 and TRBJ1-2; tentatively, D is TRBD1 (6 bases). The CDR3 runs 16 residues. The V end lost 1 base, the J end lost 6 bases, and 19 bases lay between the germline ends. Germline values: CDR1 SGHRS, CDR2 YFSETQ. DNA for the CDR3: TGCGCCAGCAGCTTGTTCGCCCCAGGGGACGGTGATGGCTACACCTTC. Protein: CASSLFAPGDGDGYTF.

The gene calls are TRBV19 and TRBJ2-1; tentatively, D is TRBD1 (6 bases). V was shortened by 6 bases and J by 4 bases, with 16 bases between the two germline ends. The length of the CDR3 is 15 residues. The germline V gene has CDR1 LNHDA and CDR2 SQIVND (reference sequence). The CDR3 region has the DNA TGTGCCAGTAGCCCCCCCTGGGGGCAGTACAATGAGCAGTTCTTC. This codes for CASSPPWGQYNEQFF.

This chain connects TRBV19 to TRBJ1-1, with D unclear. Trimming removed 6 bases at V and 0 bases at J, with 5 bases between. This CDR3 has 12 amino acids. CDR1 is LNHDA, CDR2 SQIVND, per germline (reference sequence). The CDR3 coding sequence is TGTGCCAGTAGCGACATGAACACTGAAGCTTTCTTT. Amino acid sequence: CASSDMNTEAFF.

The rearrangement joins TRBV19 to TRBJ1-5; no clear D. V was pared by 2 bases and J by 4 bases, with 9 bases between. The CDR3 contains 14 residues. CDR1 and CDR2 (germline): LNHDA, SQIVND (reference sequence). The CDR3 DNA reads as TGTGCCAGTAGTATATTAGGACCTAATCAGCCCCAGCATTTT. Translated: CASSILGPNQPQHF. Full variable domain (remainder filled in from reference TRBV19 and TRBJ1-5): DGGITQSPKYLFRKEGQNVTLSCEQNLNHDAMYWYRQDPGQGLRLIYYSQIVNDFQKGDIAEGYSVSREKKESFPLTVTSAQKNPTAFYLCASSILGPNQPQHFGDGTRLSIL.

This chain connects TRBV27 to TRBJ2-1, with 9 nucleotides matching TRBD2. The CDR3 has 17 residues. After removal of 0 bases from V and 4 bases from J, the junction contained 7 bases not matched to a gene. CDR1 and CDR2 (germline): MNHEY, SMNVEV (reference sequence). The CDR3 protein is CASSLSGLAGQYNEQFF. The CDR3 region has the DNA TGTGCCAGCAGTTTATCCGGGCTAGCGGGGCAATACAATGAGCAGTTCTTC.

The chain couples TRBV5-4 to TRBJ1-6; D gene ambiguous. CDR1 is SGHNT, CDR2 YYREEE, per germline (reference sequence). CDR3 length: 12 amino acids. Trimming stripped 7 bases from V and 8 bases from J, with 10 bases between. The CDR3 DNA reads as TGTGCCAGCGGATTGCCCCATTCACCCCTCCACTTT. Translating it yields CASGLPHSPLHF.

The CDR3 loop reads CASSDGDYLMNEQFF. The CDR3 region has the DNA TGTGCCAGCAGTGACGGGGACTACCTAATGAATGAGCAGTTCTTC. This chain connects TRBV6-4 to TRBJ2-1; 7 positions agree with TRBD2. J was trimmed by 7 bases and V by 2 bases; bases with no gene match: 8. The CDR3 is made up of 15 amino acids. Germline V gene sequence: CDR1 MRHNA, CDR2 SNTAGT.

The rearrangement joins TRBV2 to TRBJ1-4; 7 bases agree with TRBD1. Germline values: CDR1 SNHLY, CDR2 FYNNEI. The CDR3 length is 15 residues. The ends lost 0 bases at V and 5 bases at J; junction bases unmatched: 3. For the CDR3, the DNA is TGTGCCAGCAGTGAAGCCTCAGGGGGAAATGAAAAACTGTTTTTT. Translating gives CASSEASGGNEKLFF. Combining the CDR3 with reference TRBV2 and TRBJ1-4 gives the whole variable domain EPEVTQTPSHQVTQMGQEVILRCVPISNHLYFYWYRQILGQKVEFLVSFYNNEISEKSEIFDDQFSVERPDGSNFTLKIRSTKLEDSAMYFCASSEASGGNEKLFFGSGTQLSVL.

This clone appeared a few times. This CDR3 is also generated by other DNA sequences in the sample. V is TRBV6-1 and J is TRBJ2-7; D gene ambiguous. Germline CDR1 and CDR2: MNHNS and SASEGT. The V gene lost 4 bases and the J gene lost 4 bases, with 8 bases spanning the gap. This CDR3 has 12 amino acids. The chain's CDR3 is CASSGQTYEQYF. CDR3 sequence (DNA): TGTGCCAGCAGTGGGCAGACTTACGAGCAGTACTTC.

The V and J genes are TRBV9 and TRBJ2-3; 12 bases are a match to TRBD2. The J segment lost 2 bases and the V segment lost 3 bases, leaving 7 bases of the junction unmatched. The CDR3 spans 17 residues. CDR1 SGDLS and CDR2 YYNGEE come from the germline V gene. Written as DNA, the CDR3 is TGTGCCAGCAGCGCCTGGACTAGCGGGACTCTCACAGATACGCAGTATTTT. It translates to CASSAWTSGTLTDTQYF.

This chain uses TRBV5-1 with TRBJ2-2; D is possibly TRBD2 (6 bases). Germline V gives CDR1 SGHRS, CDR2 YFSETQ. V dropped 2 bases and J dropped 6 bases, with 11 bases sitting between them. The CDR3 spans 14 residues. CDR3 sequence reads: CASSLAGGPGELFF. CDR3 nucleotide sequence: TGCGCCAGCAGCTTAGCCGGGGGACCCGGGGAGCTGTTTTTT.

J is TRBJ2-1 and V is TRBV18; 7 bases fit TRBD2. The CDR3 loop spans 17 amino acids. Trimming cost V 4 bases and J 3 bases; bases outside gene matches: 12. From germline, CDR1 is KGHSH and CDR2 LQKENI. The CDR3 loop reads CASSQKRSGTLYNEQFF. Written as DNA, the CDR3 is TGTGCCAGCTCACAAAAAAGAAGCGGGACCCTCTACAATGAGCAGTTCTTC.

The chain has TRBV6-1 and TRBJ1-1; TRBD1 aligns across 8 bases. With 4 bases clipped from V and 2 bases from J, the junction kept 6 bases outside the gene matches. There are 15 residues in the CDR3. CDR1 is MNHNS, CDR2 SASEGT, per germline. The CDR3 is CASSGKQGVNTEAFF. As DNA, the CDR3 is TGTGCCAGCAGTGGTAAACAGGGGGTAAACACTGAAGCTTTCTTT.

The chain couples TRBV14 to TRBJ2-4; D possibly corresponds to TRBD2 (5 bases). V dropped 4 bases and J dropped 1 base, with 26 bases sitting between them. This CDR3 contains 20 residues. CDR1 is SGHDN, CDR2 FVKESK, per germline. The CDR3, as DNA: TGTGCCAGCAGCCTCCTAAGAGGTGCGGACTTCCTTAGGGCCAAAAACATTCAGTACTTC. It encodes CASSLLRGADFLRAKNIQYF.

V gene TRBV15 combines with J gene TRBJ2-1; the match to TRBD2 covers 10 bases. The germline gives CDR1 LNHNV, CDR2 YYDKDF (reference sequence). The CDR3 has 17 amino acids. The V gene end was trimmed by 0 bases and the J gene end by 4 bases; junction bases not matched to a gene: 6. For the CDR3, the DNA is TGTGCCACCAGCAGAGATCGGGCTAGCGGGGGATACAATGAGCAGTTCTTC. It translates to CATSRDRASGGYNEQFF.

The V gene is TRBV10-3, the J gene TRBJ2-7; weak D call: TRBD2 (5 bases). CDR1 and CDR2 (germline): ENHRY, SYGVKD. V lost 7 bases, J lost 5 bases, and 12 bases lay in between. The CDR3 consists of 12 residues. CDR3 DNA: TGTGCCATCACTCGGGGAGACGACGAGCAGTACTTC. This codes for CAITRGDDEQYF.

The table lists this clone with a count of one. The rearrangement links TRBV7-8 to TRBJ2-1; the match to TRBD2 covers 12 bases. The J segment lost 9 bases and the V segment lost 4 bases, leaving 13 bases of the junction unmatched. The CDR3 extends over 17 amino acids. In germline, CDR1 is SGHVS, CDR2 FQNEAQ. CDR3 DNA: TGTGCCAGCAGCTCAACCGGGGGGGCTAGCGGGAGGGCTGAGCAGTTCTTC. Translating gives CASSSTGGASGRAEQFF.

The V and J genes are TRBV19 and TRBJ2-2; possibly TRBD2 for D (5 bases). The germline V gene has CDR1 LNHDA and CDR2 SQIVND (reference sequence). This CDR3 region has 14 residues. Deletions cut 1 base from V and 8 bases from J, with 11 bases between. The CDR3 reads CASSIVLVRGELFF. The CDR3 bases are TGTGCCAGTAGTATAGTACTAGTCAGAGGGGAGCTGTTTTTT.

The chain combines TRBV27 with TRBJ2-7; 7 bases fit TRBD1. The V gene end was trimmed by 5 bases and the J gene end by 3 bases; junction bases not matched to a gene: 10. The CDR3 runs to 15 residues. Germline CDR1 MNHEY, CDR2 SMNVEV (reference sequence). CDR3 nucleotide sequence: TGTGCCAGCAGTCCTCGACAGGGTGATTTCTACGAGCAGTACTTC. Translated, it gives CASSPRQGDFYEQYF.

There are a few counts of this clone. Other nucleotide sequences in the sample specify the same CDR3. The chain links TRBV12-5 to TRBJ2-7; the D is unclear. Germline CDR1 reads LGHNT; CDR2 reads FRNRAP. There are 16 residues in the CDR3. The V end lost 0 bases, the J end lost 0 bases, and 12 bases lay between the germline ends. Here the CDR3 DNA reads TGTGCTAGTGGTTTGGTATTGGGCCAGAGCTCCTACGAGCAGTACTTC. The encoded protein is CASGLVLGQSSYEQYF. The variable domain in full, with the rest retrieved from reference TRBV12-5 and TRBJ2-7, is DARVTQTPRHKVTEMGQEVTMRCQPILGHNTVFWYRQTMMQGLELLAYFRNRAPLDDSGMPKDRFSAEMPDATLATLKIQPSEPRDSAVYFCASGLVLGQSSYEQYFGPGTRLTVT.

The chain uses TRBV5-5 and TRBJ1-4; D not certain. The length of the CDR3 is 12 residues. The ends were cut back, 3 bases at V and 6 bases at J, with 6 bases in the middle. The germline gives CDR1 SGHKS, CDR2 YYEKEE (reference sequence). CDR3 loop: CASSWRDEKLFF. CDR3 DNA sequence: TGTGCCAGCAGCTGGAGGGATGAAAAACTGTTTTTT. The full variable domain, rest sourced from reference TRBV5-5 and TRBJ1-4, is DAGVTQSPTHLIKTRGQQVTLRCSPISGHKSVSWYQQVLGQGPQFIFQYYEKEERGRGNFPDRFSARQFPNYSSELNVNALLLGDSALYLCASSWRDEKLFFGSGTQLSVL.

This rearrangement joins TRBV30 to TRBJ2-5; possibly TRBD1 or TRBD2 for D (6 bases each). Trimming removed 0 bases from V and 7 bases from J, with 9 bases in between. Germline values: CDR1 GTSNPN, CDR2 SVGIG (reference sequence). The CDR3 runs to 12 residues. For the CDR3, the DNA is TGTGCCTGGAGTGTAGGGGGAGGGACCCAGTACTTC. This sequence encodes CAWSVGGGTQYF.

The CDR3 region is CASSWQGPYEQYF. In DNA form, the CDR3 reads TGTGCCAGCAGTTGGCAGGGTCCCTACGAGCAGTACTTC. V and J are TRBV27 and TRBJ2-7, with D tentatively TRBD1 (5 bases). This CDR3 is 13 amino acids long. CDR1 MNHEY and CDR2 SMNVEV come from the germline V gene (reference sequence). V gave up 4 bases and J gave up 2 bases, with 9 bases separating them.

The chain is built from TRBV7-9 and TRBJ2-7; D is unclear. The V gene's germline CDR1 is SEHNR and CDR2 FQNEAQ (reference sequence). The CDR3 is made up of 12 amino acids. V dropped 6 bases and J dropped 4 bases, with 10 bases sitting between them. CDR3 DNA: TGTGCCAGCAGTTATACGGAGTACGAGCAGTACTTC. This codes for CASSYTEYEQYF.

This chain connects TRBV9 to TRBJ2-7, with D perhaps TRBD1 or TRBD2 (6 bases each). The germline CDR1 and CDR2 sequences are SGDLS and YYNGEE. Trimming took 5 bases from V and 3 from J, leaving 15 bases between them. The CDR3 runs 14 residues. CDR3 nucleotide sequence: TGTGCCAGCAGGGATAGGGGGGCCCACTACGAGCAGTACTTC. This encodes CASRDRGAHYEQYF.

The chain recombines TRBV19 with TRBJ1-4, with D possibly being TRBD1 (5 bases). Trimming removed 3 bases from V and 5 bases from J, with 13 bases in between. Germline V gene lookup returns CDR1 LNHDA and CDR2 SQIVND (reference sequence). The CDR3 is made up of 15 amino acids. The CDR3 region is CASSIGQGLNEKLFF. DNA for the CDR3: TGTGCCAGTAGTATCGGGCAGGGCTTGAATGAAAAACTGTTTTTT.

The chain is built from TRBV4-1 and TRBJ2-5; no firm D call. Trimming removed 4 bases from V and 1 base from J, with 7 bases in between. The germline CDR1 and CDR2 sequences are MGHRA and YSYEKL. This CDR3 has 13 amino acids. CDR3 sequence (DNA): TGCGCCAGCAGCCCCATGACCCAAGAGACCCAGTACTTC. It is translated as CASSPMTQETQYF.

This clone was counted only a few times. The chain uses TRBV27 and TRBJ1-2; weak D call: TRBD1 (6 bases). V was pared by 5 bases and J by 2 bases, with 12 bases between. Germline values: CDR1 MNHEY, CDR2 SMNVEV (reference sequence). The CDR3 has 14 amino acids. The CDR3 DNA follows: TGTGCCAGCAGTAAGGACAGACAGAACTATGGCTACACCTTC. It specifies CASSKDRQNYGYTF.